This T cell receptor (beta chain) is drawn from a study of beta chain features in type 1 diabetes. Findings of the study overall: High-TCR-expressing cells could be over-represented by cDNA sequencing. Type 1 diabetes patients had TCRB CDR3s that were shorter (moderately but significantly so) in all four CD4+ subsets.

The V segment lost 1 base and the J segment 6 bases; nucleotides outside the gene matches: 12. The germline CDR1 and CDR2 sequences are GTSNPN and SVGIG (reference sequence). This CDR3 has 17 residues. The entirety of the isolated RNA underwent reverse transcription, so expressed TCRB transcripts were sequenced. Profiling relied on immunoSEQ multiplex PCR, and the TCRdb table lists in-frame clones only, not all of them. The sample lists about 360,000 clones, roughly 12% occurring once. Populations obtained by sorting all exceeded 95% purity. In its sample, this clone was seen a few times. What it binds is unknown.

The clonotype was recovered from a woman between 18 and 29 years old with type 1 diabetes. J is TRBJ1-5 and V is TRBV30; TRBD1 matches at 10 bases. Sequenced: naive CD4+ T cells from blood. The CDR3 region has the DNA TGTGCCTGGAGTGCTTCCTCGCGACAGGGGGCTAGTCAGCCCCAGCATTTT. It specifies CAWSASSRQGASQPQHF. Looking up the rest from reference TRBV30 and TRBJ1-5 gives the full variable domain: SQTIHQWPATLVQPVGSPLSLECTVEGTSNPNLYWYRQAAGRGLQLLFYSVGIGQISSEVPQNLSASRPQDRQFILSSKKLLLSDSGFYLCAWSASSRQGASQPQHFGDGTRLSIL.